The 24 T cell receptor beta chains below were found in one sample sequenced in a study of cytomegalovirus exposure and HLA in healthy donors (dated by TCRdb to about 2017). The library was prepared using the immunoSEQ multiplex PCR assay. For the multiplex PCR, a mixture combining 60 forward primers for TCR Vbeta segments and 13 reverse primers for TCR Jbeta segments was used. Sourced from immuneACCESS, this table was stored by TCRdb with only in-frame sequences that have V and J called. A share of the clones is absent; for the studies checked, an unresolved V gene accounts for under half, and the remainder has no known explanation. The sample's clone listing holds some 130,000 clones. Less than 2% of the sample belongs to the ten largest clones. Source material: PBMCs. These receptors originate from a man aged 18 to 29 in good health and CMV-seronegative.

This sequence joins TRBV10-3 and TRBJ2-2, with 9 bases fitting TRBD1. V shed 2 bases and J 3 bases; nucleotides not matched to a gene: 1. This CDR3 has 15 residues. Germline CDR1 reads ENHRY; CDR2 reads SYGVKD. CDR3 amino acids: CAISERDRDTGELFF. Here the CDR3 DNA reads TGTGCCATCAGTGAGAGGGACAGGGACACCGGGGAGCTGTTTTTT.

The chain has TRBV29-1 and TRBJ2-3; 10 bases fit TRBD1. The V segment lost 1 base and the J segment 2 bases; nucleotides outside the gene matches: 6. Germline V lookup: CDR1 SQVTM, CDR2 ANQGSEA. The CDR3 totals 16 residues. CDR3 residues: CSVEGGGTGVTDTQYF. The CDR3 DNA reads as TGCAGCGTTGAAGGTGGGGGGACAGGGGTCACAGATACGCAGTATTTT.

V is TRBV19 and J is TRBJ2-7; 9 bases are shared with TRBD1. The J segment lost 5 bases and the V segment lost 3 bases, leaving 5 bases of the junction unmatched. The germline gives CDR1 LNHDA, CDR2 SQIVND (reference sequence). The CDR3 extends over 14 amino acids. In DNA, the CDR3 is TGTGCCAGTAGTATTGGGACAGGGAGGAACGAGCAGTACTTC. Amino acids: CASSIGTGRNEQYF. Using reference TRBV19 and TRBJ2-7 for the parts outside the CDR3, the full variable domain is DGGITQSPKYLFRKEGQNVTLSCEQNLNHDAMYWYRQDPGQGLRLIYYSQIVNDFQKGDIAEGYSVSREKKESFPLTVTSAQKNPTAFYLCASSIGTGRNEQYFGPGTRLTVT.

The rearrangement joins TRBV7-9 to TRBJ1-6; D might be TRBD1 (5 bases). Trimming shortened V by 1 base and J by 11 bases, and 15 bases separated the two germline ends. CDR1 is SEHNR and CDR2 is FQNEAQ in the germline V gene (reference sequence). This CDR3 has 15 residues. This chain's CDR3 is CASSLGQGALAPLHF. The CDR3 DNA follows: TGTGCCAGCAGCTTAGGTCAGGGCGCTCTCGCACCCCTCCACTTT. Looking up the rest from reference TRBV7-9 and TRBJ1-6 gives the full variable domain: DTGVSQNPRHKITKRGQNVTFRCDPISEHNRLYWYRQTLGQGPEFLTYFQNEAQLEKSRLLSDRFSAERPKGSFSTLEIQRTEQGDSAMYLCASSLGQGALAPLHFGNGTRLTVT.

The DNA for the CDR3 is TGTGCCAGCAGCCAGGTCGCGGGCCCGAACACCGGGGAGCTGTTTTTT. Its protein is CASSQVAGPNTGELFF. The chain joins TRBV14 to TRBJ2-2, with D possibly matching TRBD2 (5 bases). V was shortened by 3 bases and J by 0 bases, with 11 bases between the two germline ends. The CDR3 loop spans 16 amino acids. Germline CDR1 is SGHDN and CDR2 is FVKESK.

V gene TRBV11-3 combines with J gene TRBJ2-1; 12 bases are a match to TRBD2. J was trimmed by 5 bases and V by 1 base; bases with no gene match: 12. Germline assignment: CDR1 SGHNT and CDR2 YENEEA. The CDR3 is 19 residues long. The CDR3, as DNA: TGTGCCAGCAGCTTAGTTCCACTAAGGACTAGCGGGACCAACAATGAGCAGTTCTTC. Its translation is CASSLVPLRTSGTNNEQFF.

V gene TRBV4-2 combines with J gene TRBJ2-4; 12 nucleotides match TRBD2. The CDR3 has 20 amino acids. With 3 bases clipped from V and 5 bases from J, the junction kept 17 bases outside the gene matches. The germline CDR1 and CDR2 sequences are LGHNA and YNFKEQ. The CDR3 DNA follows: TGTGCCAGCAGCCACCCCCACAGGGGAACTAGCGGGAGGCAGGAAAACATTCAGTACTTC. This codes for CASSHPHRGTSGRQENIQYF.

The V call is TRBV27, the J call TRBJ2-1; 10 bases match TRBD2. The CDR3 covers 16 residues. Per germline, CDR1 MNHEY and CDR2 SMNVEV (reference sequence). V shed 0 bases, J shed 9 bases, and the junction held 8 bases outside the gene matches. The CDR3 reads CASSLSPSGSLGEQFF. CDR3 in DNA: TGTGCCAGCAGTTTATCACCTAGCGGGAGTTTAGGTGAGCAGTTCTTC.

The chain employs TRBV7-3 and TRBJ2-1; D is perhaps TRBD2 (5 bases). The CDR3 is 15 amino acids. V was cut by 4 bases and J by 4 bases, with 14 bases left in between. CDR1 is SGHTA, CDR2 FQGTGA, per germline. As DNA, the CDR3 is TGTGCCAGCAGCTACCCCGGACTCGCTTACAATGAGCAGTTCTTC. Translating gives CASSYPGLAYNEQFF.

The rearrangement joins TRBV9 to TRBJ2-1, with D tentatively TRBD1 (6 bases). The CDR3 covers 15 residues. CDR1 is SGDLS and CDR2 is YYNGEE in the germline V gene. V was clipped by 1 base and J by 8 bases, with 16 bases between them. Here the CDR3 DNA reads TGTGCCAGCAGCGTACTGGGGGCGGGTGTGGATGAGCAGTTCTTC. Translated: CASSVLGAGVDEQFF.

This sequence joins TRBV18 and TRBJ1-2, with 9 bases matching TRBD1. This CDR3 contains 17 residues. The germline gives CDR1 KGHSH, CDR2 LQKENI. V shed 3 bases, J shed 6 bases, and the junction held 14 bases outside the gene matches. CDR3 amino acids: CASSPFSLPGQGHGYTF. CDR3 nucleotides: TGTGCCAGCTCACCGTTCTCCCTACCGGGACAGGGACATGGCTACACCTTC.

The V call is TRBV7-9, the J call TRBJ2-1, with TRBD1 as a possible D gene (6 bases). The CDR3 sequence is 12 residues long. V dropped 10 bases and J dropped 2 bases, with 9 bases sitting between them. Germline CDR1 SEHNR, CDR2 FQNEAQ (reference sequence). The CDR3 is CATDSPYNEQFF. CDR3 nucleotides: TGTGCCACGGACAGTCCCTACAATGAGCAGTTCTTC.

CDR3: CARSLVLSSYEQYF. In nucleotides, the CDR3 is TGTGCCAGAAGCTTGGTATTGAGCTCCTACGAGCAGTACTTC. The gene calls are TRBV5-3 and TRBJ2-7; D is uncertain. TRBV5-3 is identified as an open reading frame with a role that is uncertain. This CDR3 has 14 residues. Trimming took off 0 bases at V and 0 bases at J, with 7 bases between the two ends.

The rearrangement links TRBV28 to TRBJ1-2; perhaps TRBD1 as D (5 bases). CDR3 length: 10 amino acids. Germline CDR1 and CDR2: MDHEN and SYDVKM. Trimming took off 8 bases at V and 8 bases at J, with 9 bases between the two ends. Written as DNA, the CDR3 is TGTGCCAGCCGGCGGGGGGGCTACACCTTC. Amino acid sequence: CASRRGGYTF.

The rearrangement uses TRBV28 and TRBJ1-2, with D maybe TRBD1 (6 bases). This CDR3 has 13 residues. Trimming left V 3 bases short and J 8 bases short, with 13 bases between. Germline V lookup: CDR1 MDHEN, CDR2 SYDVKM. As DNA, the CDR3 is TGTGCCAGCAGTTTCGGGGGGGGCAAGGGCTACACCTTC. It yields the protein CASSFGGGKGYTF.

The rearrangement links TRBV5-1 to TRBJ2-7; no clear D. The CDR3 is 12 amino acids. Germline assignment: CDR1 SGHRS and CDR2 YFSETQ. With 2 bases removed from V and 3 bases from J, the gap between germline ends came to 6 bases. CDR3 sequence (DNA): TGCGCCAGCAGCTTACCAGGCTACGAGCAGTACTTC. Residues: CASSLPGYEQYF.

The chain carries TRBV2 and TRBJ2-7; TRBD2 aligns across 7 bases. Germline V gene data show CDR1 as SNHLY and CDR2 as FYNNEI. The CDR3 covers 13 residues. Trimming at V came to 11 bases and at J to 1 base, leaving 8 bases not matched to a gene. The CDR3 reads CAGEGVGSYEQYF. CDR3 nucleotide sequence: TGTGCCGGGGAGGGAGTAGGGTCCTACGAGCAGTACTTC. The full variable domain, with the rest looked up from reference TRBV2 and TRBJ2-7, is EPEVTQTPSHQVTQMGQEVILRCVPISNHLYFYWYRQILGQKVEFLVSFYNNEISEKSEIFDDQFSVERPDGSNFTLKIRSTKLEDSAMYFCAGEGVGSYEQYFGPGTRLTVT.

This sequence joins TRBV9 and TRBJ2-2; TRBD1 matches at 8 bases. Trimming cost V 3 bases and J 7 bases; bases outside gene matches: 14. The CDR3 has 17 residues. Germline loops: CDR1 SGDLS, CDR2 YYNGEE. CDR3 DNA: TGTGCCAGCAGCGCGAGGGGGGCCAGGGGGCTAGGCGGGGAGCTGTTTTTT. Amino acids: CASSARGARGLGGELFF.

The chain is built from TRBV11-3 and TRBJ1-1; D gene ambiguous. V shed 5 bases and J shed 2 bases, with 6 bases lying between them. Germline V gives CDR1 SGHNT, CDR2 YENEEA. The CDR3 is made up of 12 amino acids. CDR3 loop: CASSLLNTEAFF. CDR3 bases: TGTGCCAGCAGCCTTCTTAACACTGAAGCTTTCTTT.

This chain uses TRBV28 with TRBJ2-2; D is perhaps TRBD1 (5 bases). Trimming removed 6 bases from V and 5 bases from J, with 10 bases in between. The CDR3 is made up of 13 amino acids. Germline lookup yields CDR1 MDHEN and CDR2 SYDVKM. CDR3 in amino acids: CASRPQGTGELFF. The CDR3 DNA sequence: TGTGCCAGCAGGCCCCAGGGAACCGGGGAGCTGTTTTTT.

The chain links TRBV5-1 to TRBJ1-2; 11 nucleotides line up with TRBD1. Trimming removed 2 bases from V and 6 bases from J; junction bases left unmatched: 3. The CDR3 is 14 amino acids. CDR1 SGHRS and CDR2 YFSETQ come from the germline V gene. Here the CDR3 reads CASSLRTGGDGYTF. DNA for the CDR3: TGCGCCAGCAGCTTAAGGACAGGGGGCGATGGCTACACCTTC.

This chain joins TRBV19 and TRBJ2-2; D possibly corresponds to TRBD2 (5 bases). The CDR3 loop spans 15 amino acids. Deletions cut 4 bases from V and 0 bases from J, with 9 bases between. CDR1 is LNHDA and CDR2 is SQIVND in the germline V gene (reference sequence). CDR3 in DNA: TGTGCCAGTAGTAACCGGGGTTCGAACACCGGGGAGCTGTTTTTT. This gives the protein CASSNRGSNTGELFF.

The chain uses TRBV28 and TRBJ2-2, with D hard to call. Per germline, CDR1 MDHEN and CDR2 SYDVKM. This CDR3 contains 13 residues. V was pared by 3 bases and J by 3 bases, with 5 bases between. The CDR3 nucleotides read TGTGCCAGCAGTTTTATAGACACCGGGGAGCTGTTTTTT. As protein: CASSFIDTGELFF. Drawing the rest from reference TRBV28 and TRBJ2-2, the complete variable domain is DVKVTQSSRYLVKRTGEKVFLECVQDMDHENMFWYRQDPGLGLRLIYFSYDVKMKEKGDIPEGYSVSREKKERFSLILESASTNQTSMYLCASSFIDTGELFFGEGSRLTVL.

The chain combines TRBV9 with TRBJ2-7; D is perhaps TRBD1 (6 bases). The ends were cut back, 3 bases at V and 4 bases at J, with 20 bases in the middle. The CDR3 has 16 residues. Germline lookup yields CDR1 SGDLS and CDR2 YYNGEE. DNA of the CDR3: TGTGCCAGCAGCGCCCGACCGGGACAAGTGTCGTACGAGCAGTACTTC. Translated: CASSARPGQVSYEQYF.